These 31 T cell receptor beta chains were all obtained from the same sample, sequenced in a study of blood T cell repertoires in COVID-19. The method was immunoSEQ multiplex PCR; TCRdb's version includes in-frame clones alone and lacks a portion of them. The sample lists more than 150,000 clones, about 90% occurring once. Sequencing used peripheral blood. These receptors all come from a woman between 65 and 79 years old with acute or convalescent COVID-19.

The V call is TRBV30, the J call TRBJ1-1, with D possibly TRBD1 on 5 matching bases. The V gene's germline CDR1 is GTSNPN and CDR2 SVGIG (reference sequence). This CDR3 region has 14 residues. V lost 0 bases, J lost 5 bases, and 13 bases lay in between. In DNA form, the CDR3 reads TGTGCCTGGAGTGTGCAGGGCCATGGAACTGAAGCTTTCTTT. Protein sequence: CAWSVQGHGTEAFF.

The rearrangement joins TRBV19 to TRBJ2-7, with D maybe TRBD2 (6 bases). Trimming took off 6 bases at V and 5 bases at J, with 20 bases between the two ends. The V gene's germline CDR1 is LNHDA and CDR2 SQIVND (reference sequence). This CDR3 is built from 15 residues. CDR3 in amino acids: CASSRAASRRDEQYF. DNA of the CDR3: TGTGCCAGTAGCCGGGCGGCTAGCAGGAGGGACGAGCAGTACTTC.

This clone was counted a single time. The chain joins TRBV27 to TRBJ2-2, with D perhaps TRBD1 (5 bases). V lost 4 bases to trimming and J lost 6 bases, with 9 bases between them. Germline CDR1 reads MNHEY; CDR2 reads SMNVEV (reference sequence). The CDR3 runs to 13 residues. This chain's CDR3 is CASSSLGAGELFF. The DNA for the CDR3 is TGTGCCAGCAGTTCTCTAGGGGCCGGGGAGCTGTTTTTT.

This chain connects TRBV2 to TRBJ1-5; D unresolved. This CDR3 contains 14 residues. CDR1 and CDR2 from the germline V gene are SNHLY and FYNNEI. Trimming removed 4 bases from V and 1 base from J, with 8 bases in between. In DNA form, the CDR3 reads TGTGCCAGCAGTGTCTATCGAAGCAATCAGCCCCAGCATTTT. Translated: CASSVYRSNQPQHF.

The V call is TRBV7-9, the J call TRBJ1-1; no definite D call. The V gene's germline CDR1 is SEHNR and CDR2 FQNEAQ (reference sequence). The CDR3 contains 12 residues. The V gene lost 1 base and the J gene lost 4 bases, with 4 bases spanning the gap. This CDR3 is CASSLGATEAFF. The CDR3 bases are TGTGCCAGCAGCTTAGGGGCCACTGAAGCTTTCTTT.

Written as DNA, the CDR3 is TGCAGCGTTGACCTCGCGGACAGGGTTTATGGCTACACCTTC. Translated: CSVDLADRVYGYTF. This chain connects TRBV29-1 to TRBJ1-2, with 8 nucleotides matching TRBD1. The CDR3 has 14 amino acids. Germline-derived CDR1 and CDR2 are SQVTM and ANQGSEA. Trimming took 3 bases from V and 5 from J; bases not matched to a gene: 8.

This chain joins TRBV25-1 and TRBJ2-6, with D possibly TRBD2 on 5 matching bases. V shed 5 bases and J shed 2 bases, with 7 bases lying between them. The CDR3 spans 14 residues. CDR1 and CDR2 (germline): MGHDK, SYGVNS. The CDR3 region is CASSRGAGANVLTF. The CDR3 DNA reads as TGTGCCAGCAGTCGGGGTGCTGGGGCCAACGTCCTGACTTTC.

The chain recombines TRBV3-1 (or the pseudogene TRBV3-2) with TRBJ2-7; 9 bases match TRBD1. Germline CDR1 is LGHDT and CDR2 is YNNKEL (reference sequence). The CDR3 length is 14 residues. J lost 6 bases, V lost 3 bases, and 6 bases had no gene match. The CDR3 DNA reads TGTGCCAGCAGCCAGCTGGACAGGGGAGTCGAGCAGTACTTC. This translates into CASSQLDRGVEQYF.

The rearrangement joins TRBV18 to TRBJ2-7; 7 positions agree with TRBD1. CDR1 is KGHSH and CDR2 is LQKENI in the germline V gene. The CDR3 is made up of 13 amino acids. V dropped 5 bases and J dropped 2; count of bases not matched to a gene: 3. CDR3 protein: CASSYTGAYEQYF. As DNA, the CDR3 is TGTGCCAGCTCATACACAGGGGCCTACGAGCAGTACTTC.

The DNA for the CDR3 is TGTGCCACAAAGGGACAGGGGGCGCGGAATCAGCCCCAGCATTTT. Protein: CATKGQGARNQPQHF. This chain connects TRBV2 to TRBJ1-5; 12 positions agree with TRBD1. The CDR3 is 15 amino acids. The V segment lost 10 bases and the J segment 4 bases; nucleotides outside the gene matches: 8. Germline lookup yields CDR1 SNHLY and CDR2 FYNNEI. The full variable domain, in which reference TRBV2 and TRBJ1-5 provide the parts outside the CDR3, is EPEVTQTPSHQVTQMGQEVILRCVPISNHLYFYWYRQILGQKVEFLVSFYNNEISEKSEIFDDQFSVERPDGSNFTLKIRSTKLEDSAMYFCATKGQGARNQPQHFGDGTRLSIL.

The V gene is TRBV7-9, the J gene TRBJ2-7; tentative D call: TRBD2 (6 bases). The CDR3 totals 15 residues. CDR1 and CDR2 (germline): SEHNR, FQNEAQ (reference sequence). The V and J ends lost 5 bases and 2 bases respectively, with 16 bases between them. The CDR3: CASSPRDLAAYEQYF. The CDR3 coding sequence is TGTGCCAGCAGCCCGCGGGACTTAGCGGCCTACGAGCAGTACTTC.

DNA of the CDR3: TGTGCCAGCAGCTCAGAAACTACTAGCGTCGAGACCCAGTACTTC. Translated: CASSSETTSVETQYF. V is TRBV11-2 and J is TRBJ2-5, with 7 bases aligning to TRBD2. Trimming cost V 4 bases and J 5 bases; bases outside gene matches: 10. This CDR3 is 15 amino acids long. In germline, CDR1 is SGHAT, CDR2 FQNNGV. The full variable domain, completed using reference TRBV11-2 and TRBJ2-5, is EAGVAQSPRYKIIEKRQSVAFWCNPISGHATLYWYQQILGQGPKLLIQFQNNGVVDDSQLPKDRFSAERLKGVDSTLKIQPAKLEDSAVYLCASSSETTSVETQYFGPGTRLLVL.

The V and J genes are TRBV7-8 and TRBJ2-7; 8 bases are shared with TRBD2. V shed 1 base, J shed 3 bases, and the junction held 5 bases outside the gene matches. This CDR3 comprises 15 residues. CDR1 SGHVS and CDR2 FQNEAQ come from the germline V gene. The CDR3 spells CASSLDRAGGYEQYF. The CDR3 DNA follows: TGTGCCAGCAGCTTAGATCGGGCGGGGGGCTACGAGCAGTACTTC. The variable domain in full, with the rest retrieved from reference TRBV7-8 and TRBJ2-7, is GAGVSQSPRYKVAKRGQDVALRCDPISGHVSLFWYQQALGQGPEFLTYFQNEAQLDKSGLPSDRFFAERPEGSVSTLKIQRTQQEDSAVYLCASSLDRAGGYEQYFGPGTRLTVT.

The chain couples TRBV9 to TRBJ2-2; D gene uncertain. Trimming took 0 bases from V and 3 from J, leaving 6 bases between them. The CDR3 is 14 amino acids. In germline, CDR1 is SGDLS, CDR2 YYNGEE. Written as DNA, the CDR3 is TGTGCCAGCAGCGTAGACCCAGACACCGGGGAGCTGTTTTTT. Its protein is CASSVDPDTGELFF.

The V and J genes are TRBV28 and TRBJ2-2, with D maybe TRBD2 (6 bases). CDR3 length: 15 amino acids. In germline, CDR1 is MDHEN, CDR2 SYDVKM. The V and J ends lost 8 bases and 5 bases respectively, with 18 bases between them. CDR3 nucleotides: TGTGCCAGCGGCCGAGCGGCGGGACGAACCGGGGAGCTGTTTTTT. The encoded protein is CASGRAAGRTGELFF.

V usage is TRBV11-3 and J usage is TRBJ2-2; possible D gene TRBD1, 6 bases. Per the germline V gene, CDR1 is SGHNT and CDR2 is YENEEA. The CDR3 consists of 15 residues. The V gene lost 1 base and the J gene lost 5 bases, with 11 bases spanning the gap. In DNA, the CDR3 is TGTGCCAGCAGCTTAGGGACCGGACAGACCGGGGAGCTGTTTTTT. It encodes CASSLGTGQTGELFF. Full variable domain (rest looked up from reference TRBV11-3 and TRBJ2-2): EAGVVQSPRYKIIEKKQPVAFWCNPISGHNTLYWYLQNLGQGPELLIRYENEEAVDDSQLPKDRFSAERLKGVDSTLKIQPAELGDSAVYLCASSLGTGQTGELFFGEGSRLTVL.

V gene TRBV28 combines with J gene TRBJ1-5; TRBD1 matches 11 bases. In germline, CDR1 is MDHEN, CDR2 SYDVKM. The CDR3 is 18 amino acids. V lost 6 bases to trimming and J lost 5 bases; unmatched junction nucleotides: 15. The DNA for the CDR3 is TGTGCCAGCAGACCCGGGACAGGGGGTACCACGCTGGATCAGCCCCAGCATTTT. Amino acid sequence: CASRPGTGGTTLDQPQHF.

The CDR3 here is CASSPQVRGTLGQGRTKAFF. DNA for the CDR3: TGTGCCAGCAGTCCCCAAGTCCGAGGGACATTGGGACAAGGACGAACCAAAGCTTTCTTT. V and J are TRBV6-6 and TRBJ1-1; D is perhaps TRBD1 (6 bases). V lost 5 bases and J lost 9, with 37 bases in between. The germline V gene encodes CDR1 MNHNY and CDR2 SVGAGI (reference sequence). The CDR3 is 20 amino acids.

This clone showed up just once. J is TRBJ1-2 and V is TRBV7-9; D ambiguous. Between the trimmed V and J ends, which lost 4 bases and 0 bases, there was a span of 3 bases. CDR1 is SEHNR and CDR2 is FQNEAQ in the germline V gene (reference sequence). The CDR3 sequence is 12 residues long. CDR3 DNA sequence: TGTGCCAGCAGCTCGTCTAACTATGGCTACACCTTC. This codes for CASSSSNYGYTF.

The CDR3 protein is CASSEVGISYEQYF. Written as DNA, the CDR3 is TGTGCCAGCAGTGAAGTCGGTATCTCCTACGAGCAGTACTTC. The chain links TRBV6-1 to TRBJ2-7; D remains ambiguous. This CDR3 comprises 14 residues. Germline loops: CDR1 MNHNS, CDR2 SASEGT. V dropped 1 base and J dropped 0 bases, with 7 bases sitting between them.

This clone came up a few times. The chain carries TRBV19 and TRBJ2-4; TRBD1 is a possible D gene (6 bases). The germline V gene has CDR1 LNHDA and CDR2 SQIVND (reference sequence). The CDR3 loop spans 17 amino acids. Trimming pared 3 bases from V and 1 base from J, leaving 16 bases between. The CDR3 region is CASSMVRAGDAKNIQYF. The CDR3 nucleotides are TGTGCCAGTAGTATGGTTCGGGCAGGGGACGCCAAAAACATTCAGTACTTC. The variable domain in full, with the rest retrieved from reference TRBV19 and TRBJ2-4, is DGGITQSPKYLFRKEGQNVTLSCEQNLNHDAMYWYRQDPGQGLRLIYYSQIVNDFQKGDIAEGYSVSREKKESFPLTVTSAQKNPTAFYLCASSMVRAGDAKNIQYFGAGTRLSVL.

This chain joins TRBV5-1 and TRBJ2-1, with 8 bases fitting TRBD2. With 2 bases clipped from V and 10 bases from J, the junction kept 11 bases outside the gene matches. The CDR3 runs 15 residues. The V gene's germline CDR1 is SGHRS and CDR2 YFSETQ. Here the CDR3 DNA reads TGCGCCAGCAGCTTACAGGGTAGTAGCGGGAACGAGCAGTTCTTC. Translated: CASSLQGSSGNEQFF.

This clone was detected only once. CDR3 loop: CASSYLAGGTDTQYF. CDR3 nucleotides: TGTGCCAGCAGTTACCTAGCGGGAGGCACAGATACGCAGTATTTT. The V and J genes are TRBV6-5 and TRBJ2-3, with 10 bases that match TRBD2. Germline values: CDR1 MNHEY, CDR2 SVGAGI. The J segment lost 1 base and the V segment lost 2 bases, leaving 0 bases of the junction unmatched. The CDR3 extends over 15 amino acids.

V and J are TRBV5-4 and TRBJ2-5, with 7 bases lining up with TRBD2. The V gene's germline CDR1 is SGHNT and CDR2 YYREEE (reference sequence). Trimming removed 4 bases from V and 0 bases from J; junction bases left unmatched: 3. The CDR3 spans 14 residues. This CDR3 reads CASSPAGYQETQYF. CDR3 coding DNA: TGTGCCAGCAGCCCAGCGGGGTACCAAGAGACCCAGTACTTC.

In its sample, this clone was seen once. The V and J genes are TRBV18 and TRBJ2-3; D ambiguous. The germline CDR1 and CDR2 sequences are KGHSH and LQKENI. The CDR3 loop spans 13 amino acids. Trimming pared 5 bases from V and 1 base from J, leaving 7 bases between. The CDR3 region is CASSKSGTDTQYF. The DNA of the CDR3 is TGTGCCAGCTCAAAATCCGGCACAGATACGCAGTATTTT.

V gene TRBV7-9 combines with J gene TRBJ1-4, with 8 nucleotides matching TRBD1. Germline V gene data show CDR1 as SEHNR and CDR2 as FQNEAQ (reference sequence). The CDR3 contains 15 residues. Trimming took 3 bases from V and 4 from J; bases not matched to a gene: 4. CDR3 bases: TGTGCCAGCAGCTTGGGACAGGCCTTTAATGAAAAACTGTTTTTT. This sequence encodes CASSLGQAFNEKLFF.

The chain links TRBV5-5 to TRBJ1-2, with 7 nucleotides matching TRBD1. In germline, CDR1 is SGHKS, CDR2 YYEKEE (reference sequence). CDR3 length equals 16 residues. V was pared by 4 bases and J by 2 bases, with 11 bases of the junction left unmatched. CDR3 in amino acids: CASSKKRDSINYGYTF. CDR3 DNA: TGTGCCAGCAGCAAAAAACGGGACAGTATAAACTATGGCTACACCTTC.

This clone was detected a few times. CDR3 DNA sequence: TGTGCCAGCAGTGTACAATCTCAGCCCCAGCATTTT. This gives the protein CASSVQSQPQHF. The V call is TRBV2, the J call TRBJ1-5; D gene ambiguous. V lost 4 bases, J lost 6 bases, and 7 bases lay in between. This CDR3 comprises 12 residues. Per the germline V gene, CDR1 is SNHLY and CDR2 is FYNNEI.

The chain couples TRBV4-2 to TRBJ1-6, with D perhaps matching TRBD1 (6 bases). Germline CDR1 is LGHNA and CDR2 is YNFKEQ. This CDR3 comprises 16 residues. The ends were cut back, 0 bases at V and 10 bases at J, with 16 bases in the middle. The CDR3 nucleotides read TGTGCCAGCAGCCAAGATTGGGGGGGCGTAGGGTCACCCCTCCACTTT. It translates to CASSQDWGGVGSPLHF.

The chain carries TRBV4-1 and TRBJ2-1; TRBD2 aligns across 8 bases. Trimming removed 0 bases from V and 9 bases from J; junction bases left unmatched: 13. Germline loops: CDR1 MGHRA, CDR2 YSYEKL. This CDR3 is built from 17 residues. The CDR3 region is CASSQEPLGRGAREQFF. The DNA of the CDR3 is TGCGCCAGCAGCCAAGAGCCACTTGGGCGGGGGGCCCGTGAGCAGTTCTTC.

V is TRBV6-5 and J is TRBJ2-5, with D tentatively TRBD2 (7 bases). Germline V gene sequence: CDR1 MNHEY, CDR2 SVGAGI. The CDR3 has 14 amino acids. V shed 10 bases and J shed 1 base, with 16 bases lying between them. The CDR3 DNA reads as TGTGCCATAGGGGTCCGGGGGGCCCAAGAGACCCAGTACTTC. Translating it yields CAIGVRGAQETQYF.